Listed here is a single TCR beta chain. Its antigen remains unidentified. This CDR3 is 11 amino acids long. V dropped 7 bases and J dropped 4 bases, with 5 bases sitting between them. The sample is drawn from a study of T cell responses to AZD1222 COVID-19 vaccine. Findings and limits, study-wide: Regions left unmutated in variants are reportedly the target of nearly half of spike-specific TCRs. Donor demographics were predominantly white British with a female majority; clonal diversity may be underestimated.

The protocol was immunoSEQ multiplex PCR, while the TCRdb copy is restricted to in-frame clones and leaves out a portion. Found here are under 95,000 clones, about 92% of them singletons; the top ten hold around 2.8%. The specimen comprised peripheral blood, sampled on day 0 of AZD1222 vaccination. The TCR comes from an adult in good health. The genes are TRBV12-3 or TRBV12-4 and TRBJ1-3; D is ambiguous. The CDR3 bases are TGTGCCAGCACGGGGGGAAACACCATATATTTT. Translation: CASTGGNTIYF.